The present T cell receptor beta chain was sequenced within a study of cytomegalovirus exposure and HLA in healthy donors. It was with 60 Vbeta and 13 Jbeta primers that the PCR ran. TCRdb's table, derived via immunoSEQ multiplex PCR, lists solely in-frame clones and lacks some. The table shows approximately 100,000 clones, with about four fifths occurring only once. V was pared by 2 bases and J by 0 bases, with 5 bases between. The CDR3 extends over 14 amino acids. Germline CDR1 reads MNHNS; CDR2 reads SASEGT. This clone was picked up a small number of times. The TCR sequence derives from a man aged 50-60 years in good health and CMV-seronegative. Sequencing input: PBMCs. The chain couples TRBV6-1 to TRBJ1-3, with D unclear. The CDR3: CASSEYSSGNTIYF. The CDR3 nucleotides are TGTGCCAGCAGTGAATACAGCTCTGGAAACACCATATATTTT.